Included here is one T cell receptor beta chain sequence, with context. Its antigen is undetermined. This sample was taken from a study of human T cells and chemical hapten exposure. Study details: It was small differences in pooled library volume that mainly caused per-sample TCR yields to vary.

In the original workflow: Sample TCR counts, which ranged from roughly 20,000 to 750,000, had a median of roughly 100,000. TCRdb passed the RACE reads through MiXCR, listing each CDR3 protein once. These V and J calls derive from TCRdb rather than the authors' analysis. The data hold about 77,000 distinct CDR3 sequences, with approximately 8.1% observed a single time. The time point here: healthy volunteer bleed at 6 weeks. Unfractionated whole blood was the source from which total RNA was extracted. The study's findings and limits: Sensitizing to DPC left TCRs with a frequency above 1 in 1000 unaltered.

The CDR3 extends over 14 amino acids. V shed 5 bases, J shed 5 bases, and the junction held 9 bases outside the gene matches. CDR1 and CDR2 from the germline V gene are DFQATT and SNEGSKA (reference sequence). Sample: whole blood. This clonotype originated in a female donor in good health. Some clones in this sample may be carry-over from other donors' samples. The chain recombines TRBV20-1 with TRBJ2-7; 10 bases map to TRBD2. CDR3 bases: TGCAGTGCTGATACCGGGACTAGCGTCAACGAGCAGTACTTC. Its translation is CSADTGTSVNEQYF.